This T cell receptor (beta chain) was observed in a study of T cell repertoires in cytomegalovirus infection. As for the study in general: The authors relied on CMV epitopes, both recently identified HLA-C-restricted and well-studied HLA-B-restricted. Public TCR beta signature analysis indicated the presence of both CMV infection and matching HLA type. Broader study findings: The ex vivo response was dominated by HLA-C-restricted CMV-specific TCR beta clonotypes. Carriers of CMV and the relevant HLA type were discriminated by public TCR beta frequency.

In this sample, this clonotype turned up a few times. Its antigen is not known. TCRdb ran MiXCR on the reads and lists one entry per CDR3 protein. The sample shows some 900,000 distinct CDR3 sequences, around a third of them seen only once. Trimming cost V 7 bases and J 6 bases, with 18 bases left between them. Germline values: CDR1 SEHNR, CDR2 FQNEAQ (reference sequence). This CDR3 is 14 amino acids long. The rearrangement uses TRBV7-9 and TRBJ1-2, with unresolved D. The source of this sequence is a human donor in good health (CMV status not recorded). Some clones in this sample may be carry-over from other donors' samples. Sample: cultured CD8+ T cells from PBMCs, taken from culture after CMV antigen stimulation. The chain's CDR3 is CASTSPGWTDGYTF. The CDR3 DNA is TGTGCCAGCACTTCACCGGGGTGGACGGATGGCTACACCTTC.